This entry is about one T cell receptor (beta chain). Its cognate antigen is unknown. Germline values: CDR1 KGHSH, CDR2 LQKENI. This CDR3 region has 16 residues. Losses at the gene ends were 3 bases for V and 2 bases for J; bases not matched to a gene: 4. This record comes from a study of OX40 agonist ivuxolimab in advanced cancers. As for the study in general: Partial responses were achieved by three patients, of whom one had hepatocellular carcinoma and two had cutaneous melanoma.

Broader study findings: Expansion of clones was among the lowest in partial responders at 0.1-3.0 mg/kg. At doses 0.1 to 3.0 mg/kg, CD4+ and CD8+ clones expanded.

TCRdb keeps only in-frame clones here, not all; method: immunoSEQ multiplex PCR. The repertoire holds approximately 99,000 clones, with less than 95% as singletons. V is TRBV18 and J is TRBJ2-3; 11 bases match TRBD2. This TCR derives from an adult with an advanced solid tumor such as melanoma, head and neck, liver or kidney cancer. Here the sequenced sample was CD4+ or CD8+ T cells sorted from blood, taken in a trial of the OX40 agonist ivuxolimab. The CDR3 nucleotides read TGTGCCAGCTCACCCCCGGGACTAGCGGCCACAGATACGCAGTATTTT. Its translation is CASSPPGLAATDTQYF. Using reference TRBV18 and TRBJ2-3 for the parts outside the CDR3, the full variable domain is NAGVMQNPRHLVRRRGQEARLRCSPMKGHSHVYWYRQLPEEGLKFMVYLQKENIIDESGMPKERFSAEFPKEGPSILRIQQVVRGDSAAYFCASSPPGLAATDTQYFGPGTRLTVL.